Below, 23 T cell receptor beta chains from the same sample are listed, as sequenced in a study of OX40 agonist ivuxolimab in advanced cancers. TCRdb keeps only in-frame clones here, not all; method: immunoSEQ multiplex PCR. The sample holds 35,000 to 55,000 clones; about 94% are singletons and the top ten take roughly 11%. Source: CD4+ or CD8+ T cells sorted from blood, taken in a trial of the OX40 agonist ivuxolimab. Receptors originate from an adult with an advanced solid tumor such as melanoma, head and neck, liver or kidney cancer.

The chain carries TRBV4-1 and TRBJ1-1; possible D gene TRBD1, 5 bases. Trimming removed 3 bases from V and 7 bases from J, with 18 bases in between. Germline V gene data show CDR1 as MGHRA and CDR2 as YSYEKL. This CDR3 has 15 residues. CDR3 amino acids: CASSQGVLRRIEAFF. The CDR3 DNA reads as TGCGCCAGCAGCCAGGGGGTTTTACGAAGGATTGAAGCTTTCTTT.

The rearrangement joins TRBV5-6 to TRBJ1-1; weak D call: TRBD1 (6 bases). Germline V gene sequence: CDR1 SGHDT, CDR2 YYEEEE. V was cut by 3 bases and J by 4 bases, with 13 bases left in between. CDR3 length: 14 residues. CDR3 amino acids: CASSSNREGTEAFF. Here the CDR3 DNA reads TGTGCCAGCAGCTCGAACAGGGAAGGCACTGAAGCTTTCTTT. The variable domain in full, completed from reference TRBV5-6 and TRBJ1-1, reads DAGVTQSPTHLIKTRGQQVTLRCSPKSGHDTVSWYQQALGQGPQFIFQYYEEEERQRGNFPDRFSGHQFPNYSSELNVNALLLGDSALYLCASSSNREGTEAFFGQGTRLTVV.

The chain employs TRBV6-6 and TRBJ2-7, with D maybe TRBD1 (5 bases). The V gene lost 7 bases and the J gene lost 2 bases, with 15 bases spanning the gap. Looked up from germline, CDR1 is MNHNY and CDR2 is SVGAGI (reference sequence). This CDR3 is 14 amino acids long. CDR3 loop: CASTTDRFPYEQYF. CDR3 nucleotides: TGTGCCAGCACCACCGACAGATTTCCCTACGAGCAGTACTTC.

The chain is built from TRBV4-2 and TRBJ2-7, with 9 bases aligning to TRBD2. The CDR3 covers 17 residues. J was trimmed by 6 bases and V by 3 bases; bases with no gene match: 15. CDR1 and CDR2 from the germline V gene are LGHNA and YNFKEQ. The CDR3 DNA sequence: TGTGCCAGCAGCCAGAGTATCGCGGGAGGGCCAGGTTTCGAGCAGTACTTC. It codes for CASSQSIAGGPGFEQYF.

The V and J genes are TRBV10-3 and TRBJ2-5, with 7 bases lining up with TRBD2. CDR1 ENHRY and CDR2 SYGVKD come from the germline V gene. The CDR3 is 15 residues long. With 0 bases clipped from V and 9 bases from J, the junction kept 10 bases outside the gene matches. Written as DNA, the CDR3 is TGTGCCATCAGTGAGTCTCGGGGGGAAGGTACGCCCCAGTACTTC. Protein product: CAISESRGEGTPQYF.

The chain has TRBV15 and TRBJ2-1; possibly TRBD1 for D (5 bases). CDR1 is LNHNV, CDR2 YYDKDF, per germline (reference sequence). V gave up 0 bases and J gave up 2 bases, with 8 bases separating them. The CDR3 contains 15 residues. The CDR3: CATSREGVTYNEQFF. The CDR3 region has the DNA TGTGCCACCAGCAGAGAAGGGGTGACCTACAATGAGCAGTTCTTC. Combining the CDR3 with reference TRBV15 and TRBJ2-1 gives the whole variable domain DAMVIQNPRYQVTQFGKPVTLSCSQTLNHNVMYWYQQKSSQAPKLLFHYYDKDFNNEADTPDNFQSRRPNTSFCFLDIRSPGLGDTAMYLCATSREGVTYNEQFFGPGTRLTVL.

This clone was picked up one time. The chain combines TRBV7-6 with TRBJ2-1; 9 nucleotides align to TRBD2. The germline V gene encodes CDR1 SGHVS and CDR2 FNYEAQ. CDR3 size: 17 residues. With V trimmed by 0 bases and J by 8 bases, 11 bases remained unmatched. For the CDR3, the DNA is TGTGCCAGCAGCTTAGCTATTAGCGGGAGTATGTTAGATGAGCAGTTCTTC. Translation gives CASSLAISGSMLDEQFF.

This clone was recorded once. The chain uses TRBV27 and TRBJ1-5, with D perhaps matching TRBD1 (6 bases). V lost 2 bases, J lost 4 bases, and 12 bases lay in between. CDR1 MNHEY and CDR2 SMNVEV come from the germline V gene (reference sequence). The CDR3 spans 15 residues. CDR3 sequence reads: CASSLVYQGNQPQHF. DNA for the CDR3: TGTGCCAGCAGTTTAGTATACCAGGGGAATCAGCCCCAGCATTTT.

This chain links TRBV28 with TRBJ2-1; tentative D call: TRBD2 (5 bases). The germline V and J ends were trimmed by 3 bases and 7 bases, with 19 bases remaining between them. Germline values: CDR1 MDHEN, CDR2 SYDVKM. The CDR3 runs to 16 residues. The CDR3 sequence is CASSLRASLGRNEQFF. The CDR3 nucleotides read TGTGCCAGCAGTTTGAGGGCTAGCTTAGGGCGGAATGAGCAGTTCTTC.

This rearrangement joins TRBV7-9 to TRBJ1-4, with TRBD1 matching over 7 bases. J lost 8 bases, V lost 5 bases, and 8 bases had no gene match. CDR1 SEHNR and CDR2 FQNEAQ come from the germline V gene (reference sequence). The CDR3 consists of 14 residues. In nucleotides, the CDR3 is TGTGCCAGCAGCGCACCGGGACAGCCAGAAAAACTGTTTTTT. Its translation: CASSAPGQPEKLFF.

V usage is TRBV18 and J usage is TRBJ2-3; 12 bases match TRBD2. The CDR3 is 17 amino acids. Germline V gene data show CDR1 as KGHSH and CDR2 as LQKENI. V lost 4 bases and J lost 1; bases outside the gene matches: 6. CDR3: CASSRLAGERGTDTQYF. The CDR3 DNA is TGTGCCAGCTCACGACTAGCGGGAGAGAGAGGCACAGATACGCAGTATTTT.

CDR3 region: CASSLWGEERGPDTQYF. The CDR3 DNA is TGTGCCAGCAGCCTTTGGGGGGAGGAAAGGGGCCCAGATACGCAGTATTTT. This chain connects TRBV14 to TRBJ2-3, with D maybe TRBD2 (6 bases). In germline, CDR1 is SGHDN, CDR2 FVKESK. CDR3 size: 17 residues. Between the trimmed V and J ends, which lost 4 bases and 4 bases, there was a span of 21 bases.

The rearrangement uses TRBV6-5 and TRBJ2-3; 12 bases are shared with TRBD2. Germline CDR1 MNHEY, CDR2 SVGAGI. The V and J ends lost 6 bases and 4 bases, in that order; junction bases with no gene match: 5. The CDR3 is 15 amino acids. CDR3 amino acids: CASSRPSGRADTQYF. The CDR3 nucleotides read TGTGCCAGCAGCCGACCTAGCGGGAGGGCAGATACGCAGTATTTT.

The rearrangement joins TRBV4-2 to TRBJ1-3, with a weak D call TRBD1 (6 bases). This CDR3 contains 14 residues. Germline V CDR1 and CDR2: LGHNA, YNFKEQ. Trimming removed 6 bases at V and 1 base at J, with 10 bases between. The CDR3 loop is CASSLRGSGNTIYF. The CDR3 region has the DNA TGTGCCAGCAGTCTCAGGGGATCTGGAAACACCATATATTTT.

The chain couples TRBV7-9 to TRBJ2-6; TRBD2 matches at 9 bases. This CDR3 comprises 18 residues. Germline V CDR1 and CDR2: SEHNR, FQNEAQ (reference sequence). Trimming removed 1 base from V and 1 base from J; junction bases left unmatched: 5. The CDR3 DNA sequence: TGTGCCAGCAGCTTAGGGTCTAGCGGGAATTCTGGGGCCAACGTCCTGACTTTC. The encoded protein is CASSLGSSGNSGANVLTF. Complete variable domain (other parts from reference TRBV7-9 and TRBJ2-6): DTGVSQNPRHKITKRGQNVTFRCDPISEHNRLYWYRQTLGQGPEFLTYFQNEAQLEKSRLLSDRFSAERPKGSFSTLEIQRTEQGDSAMYLCASSLGSSGNSGANVLTFGAGSRLTVL.

The chain recombines TRBV28 with TRBJ2-1; D is uncertain. CDR3 length equals 17 residues. The V end lost 2 bases, the J end lost 7 bases, and 21 bases lay between the germline ends. In germline, CDR1 is MDHEN, CDR2 SYDVKM. Here the CDR3 DNA reads TGTGCCAGCAGTTTACCCCCGAACCCAAAATCTGGAAATGAGCAGTTCTTC. Translation gives CASSLPPNPKSGNEQFF.

V is TRBV11-2 and J is TRBJ2-3; possibly TRBD2 for D (5 bases). The germline V gene has CDR1 SGHAT and CDR2 FQNNGV. The CDR3 is made up of 14 amino acids. Trimming left V 5 bases short and J 1 base short, with 10 bases between. The CDR3 DNA reads as TGTGCCAGCAGCGGGAGTCCGGGCACAGATACGCAGTATTTT. It encodes CASSGSPGTDTQYF.

The chain joins TRBV4-2 to TRBJ2-1, with D possibly being TRBD2 (6 bases). Germline CDR1 and CDR2: LGHNA and YNFKEQ. The CDR3 runs to 14 residues. The germline V and J ends were trimmed by 4 bases and 7 bases, with 14 bases remaining between them. The CDR3 DNA follows: TGTGCCAGCAGCCTTGAGCGGGTAGGTAATGAGCAGTTCTTC. Its translation is CASSLERVGNEQFF.

This chain links TRBV7-9 with TRBJ1-2; D remains unclear. This CDR3 has 13 residues. Germline V CDR1 and CDR2: SEHNR, FQNEAQ (reference sequence). V dropped 4 bases and J dropped 1 base, with 7 bases sitting between them. For the CDR3, the DNA is TGTGCCAGCAGCTCGACACTTAACTATGGCTACACCTTC. This translates into CASSSTLNYGYTF.

This chain links TRBV4-1 with TRBJ2-1; tentatively, D is TRBD2 (6 bases). V was cut by 1 base and J by 0 bases, with 10 bases left in between. CDR1 is MGHRA, CDR2 YSYEKL, per germline. This CDR3 spans 16 amino acids. The CDR3 bases are TGCGCCAGCAGCCAAGGCGGGGTAAGCTCCTACAATGAGCAGTTCTTC. Translating gives CASSQGGVSSYNEQFF.

The J gene is TRBJ2-1, the V gene TRBV9; TRBD2 matches at 13 bases. The junction had 4 bases not matched to a gene; V was cut back by 3 bases and J by 4 bases. Germline assignment: CDR1 SGDLS and CDR2 YYNGEE. CDR3 size: 16 residues. In DNA form, the CDR3 reads TGTGCCAGCAGCGGGGGGACTAGCGGGATTTACAATGAGCAGTTCTTC. This gives the protein CASSGGTSGIYNEQFF.

The chain recombines TRBV4-3 with TRBJ2-3; TRBD1 agrees at 9 bases. V shed 0 bases and J 5 bases; nucleotides not matched to a gene: 9. The germline V gene has CDR1 LGHNA and CDR2 YSLEER. This CDR3 comprises 17 residues. The CDR3 here is CASSQDPYRGHQDTQYF. The CDR3 DNA reads TGCGCCAGCAGCCAAGATCCCTACAGGGGGCATCAAGATACGCAGTATTTT.

The V and J genes are TRBV5-4 and TRBJ2-2; TRBD1 matches 11 bases. The CDR3 extends over 16 amino acids. Per germline, CDR1 SGHNT and CDR2 YYREEE (reference sequence). V lost 4 bases, J lost 7 bases, and 9 bases stayed unmatched. DNA of the CDR3: TGTGCCAGCAGCCTTTCCGGGACAGGGGGGATCGGGGAGCTGTTTTTT. Protein sequence: CASSLSGTGGIGELFF.